This T cell receptor beta chain was obtained from a study of T cell repertoires in cytomegalovirus infection. Across the whole study: In public TCR beta signatures, there were indications of both CMV infection and matching HLA type. Notes on the study in general: The ex vivo response was dominated by HLA-C-restricted CMV-specific TCR beta clonotypes. Carriers of CMV and the relevant HLA type were discriminated by public TCR beta frequency.

In this sample, this clonotype turned up a few times. The antigen is undetermined. TCRdb passed the reads through MiXCR, listing each CDR3 protein once. Seen here are roughly 140,000 distinct CDR3 sequences, about a quarter observed once, and the top ten hold 9.5% to 12%. The V gene lost 4 bases and the J gene lost 4 bases, with 11 bases spanning the gap. The CDR3 extends over 13 amino acids. Germline loops: CDR1 GTSNPN, CDR2 SVGIG (reference sequence). This TCR was recovered from a human donor in good health (CMV status not recorded). Some clones in this sample may be carry-over from other donors' samples. Sequencing was performed on PBMCs. The gene calls are TRBV30 and TRBJ1-5; D unresolved. The CDR3, as DNA: TGTGCCTGGACTGATGGCAGTAATCAGCCCCAGCATTTT. Encoded protein: CAWTDGSNQPQHF.